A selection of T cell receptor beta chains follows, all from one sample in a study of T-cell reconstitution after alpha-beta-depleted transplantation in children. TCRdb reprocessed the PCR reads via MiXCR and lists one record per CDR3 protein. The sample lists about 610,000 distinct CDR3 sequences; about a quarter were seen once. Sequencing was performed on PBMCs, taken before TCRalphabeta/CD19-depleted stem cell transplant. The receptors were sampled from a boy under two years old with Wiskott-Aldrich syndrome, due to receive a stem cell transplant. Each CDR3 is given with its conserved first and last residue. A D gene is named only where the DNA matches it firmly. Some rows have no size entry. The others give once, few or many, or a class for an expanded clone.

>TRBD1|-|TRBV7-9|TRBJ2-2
TGTGCCAGCAGCGTCGGGACAGGGGGCTTCAGGGAGCTGTTTTTT
CASSVGTGGFRELFF
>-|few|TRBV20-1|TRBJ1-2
TGCAGTGCTAGCTTCGCGGGTGGCTACACCTTC
CSASFAGGYTF
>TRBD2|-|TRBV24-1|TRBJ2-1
TGTGCCACCAGTGATCCTGGACTAGCGGACTCCTACAATGAGCAGTTCTTC
CATSDPGLADSYNEQFF
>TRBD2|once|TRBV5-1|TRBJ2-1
TGCGCCAGCAGCTCTGGACTAGTGGGGATTGACAATGAGCAGTTCTTC
CASSSGLVGIDNEQFF
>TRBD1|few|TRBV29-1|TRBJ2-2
TGCAGCACATGGAAAACAGGGGCCGCCTGGCCCGGGGAGCTGTTTTTT
CSTWKTGAAWPGELFF
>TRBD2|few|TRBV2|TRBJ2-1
TGTGCCAGCAGTGGGGGACTAGCGGGACTTAACCGCTCCTACAATGAGCAGTTCTTC
CASSGGLAGLNRSYNEQFF
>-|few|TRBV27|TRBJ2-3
TGTGCCAGCAGTTTAATGGGGGATACGCAGTATTTT
CASSLMGDTQYF
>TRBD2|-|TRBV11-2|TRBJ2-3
TGTGCCAGCAGCTTTAGGGTAGCGGGGGCCGGGAGTGCAGATACGCAGTATTTT
CASSFRVAGAGSADTQYF
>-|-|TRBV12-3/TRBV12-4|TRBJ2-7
TGTGCCAGCAAACGGGATCGACCCTACGAGCAGTACTTC
CASKRDRPYEQYF
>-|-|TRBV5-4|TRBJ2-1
TGTGCCAGCAGCTTGGATCATGACCAGTTCTTC
CASSLDHDQFF
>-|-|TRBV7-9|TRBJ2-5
TGTGCCAGCGGGGCAGGGAGTCAAGAGACCCAGTACTTC
CASGAGSQETQYF
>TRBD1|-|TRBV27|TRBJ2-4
TGTGCCAGCAGTGACAGGGGTCTTAAAAACATTCAGTACTTC
CASSDRGLKNIQYF
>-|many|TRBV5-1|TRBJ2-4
TGCGCCAGCAGCTTGTCACAGGTGTCCAAAAACATTCAGTACTTC
CASSLSQVSKNIQYF
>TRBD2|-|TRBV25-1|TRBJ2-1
TGTGCCAGCAGTGAATATTTGGGCGGACTAGCATGGGGTGAGCAGTTCTTC
CASSEYLGGLAWGEQFF
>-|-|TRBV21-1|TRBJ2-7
TGTGCCAGCAGCAGCGGGACTAGCGGGTACTACGAGCAGTACTTC
CASSSGTSGYYEQYF
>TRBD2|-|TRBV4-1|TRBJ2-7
TGCGCCAGCAGCCAAGGGATGGCTAGCGGGAAGTACGAGCAGTACTTC
CASSQGMASGKYEQYF
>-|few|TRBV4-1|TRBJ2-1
TGCGCCAGCAGCCAGGCGGACATTTACAATGAGCAGTTCTTC
CASSQADIYNEQFF
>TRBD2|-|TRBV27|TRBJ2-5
TGTGCCAGCAGTTTATCGAGCGGGAGAGTCAAGACCCAGTACTTC
CASSLSSGRVKTQYF
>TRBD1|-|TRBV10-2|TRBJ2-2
TGCGCCAGCAGTGACAGGGGGTGGACCGGGGAGCTGTTTTTT
CASSDRGWTGELFF
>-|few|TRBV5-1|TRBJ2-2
TGCGCCAGCAGCTTTGCGGTAAGCGAGGAGCTGTTTTTT
CASSFAVSEELFF
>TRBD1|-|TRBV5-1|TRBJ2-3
TGCGCCAGCAGCGGGGGACAGGTTTTGGCAGATACGCAGTATTTT
CASSGGQVLADTQYF
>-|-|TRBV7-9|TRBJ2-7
TGTGCAAGCACGGAAGGCTCAGGAAGCGAGCAGTACTTC
CASTEGSGSEQYF
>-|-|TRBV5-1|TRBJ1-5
TGCGCCAGCAGCTTGAGGGGACTCTATCAGCCCCAGCATTTT
CASSLRGLYQPQHF
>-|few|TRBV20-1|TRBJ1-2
TGCAGTGCCGCCCAGTGGGGGGCAAACTATGGCTACACCTTC
CSAAQWGANYGYTF
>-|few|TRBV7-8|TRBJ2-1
TGTGCCAGCAGGATACTGGGCCTTAGCTCCTACAATGAGCAGTTCTTC
CASRILGLSSYNEQFF
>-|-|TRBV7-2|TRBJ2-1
TGTGCCAGCAGCTCGACTAGTTCAAGCTCCTACAATGAGCAGTTCTTC
CASSSTSSSSYNEQFF
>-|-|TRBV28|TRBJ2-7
TGTGCCAGCAGTTTAGGGGGCGGGACCCCCTTAACCTACGAGCAGTACTTC
CASSLGGGTPLTYEQYF
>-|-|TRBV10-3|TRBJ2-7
TGTGCCATCAGTGTGTTGGGGGGAGGAAGAGGGTACGAGCAGTACTTC
CAISVLGGGRGYEQYF
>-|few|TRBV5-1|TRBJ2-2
TGCGCCAGCAGCACTAGCCCGAACACCGGGGAGCTGTTTTTT
CASSTSPNTGELFF